A selection of T cell receptor beta chains follows, all from one sample in a study of T-cell memory formation after mild COVID-19. TCRdb called the 5' RACE reads again in MiXCR, with one record for every CDR3 protein. Seen here are some 310,000 distinct CDR3 sequences, 20% to 25% observed once, and the top ten hold around 20%. Sequenced material: PBMCs or a T cell subset sorted from them (not recorded which). The receptors derive from a man aged 18 to 29 who had mild COVID-19 (a few samples of this study predate the infection). Cell type and time point are not known. CDR3s include the opening cysteine and the closing phenylalanine or tryptophan. A D gene is named only where the DNA matches it firmly. Only some rows state a clone size, as once, few, many or a class for expanded clones.

DNA: TGCGCCAGCAGCCAAGTACTGGAGGGGAACACTGAAGCTTTCTTT; CDR3: CASSQVLEGNTEAFF; size: once; V: TRBV4-3; J: TRBJ1-1; D: .
DNA: TGTGCCACCTCCGGGCCGATCCGCAGGGATATAGGAACAGATACGCAGTATTTT; CDR3: CATSGPIRRDIGTDTQYF; size: many; V: TRBV3-1; J: TRBJ2-3; D: .
DNA: TGTGCCAGCAGCCAGGAGTATGAGTTAGGGGTGAACACTGAAGCTTTCTTT; CDR3: CASSQEYELGVNTEAFF; size: .; V: TRBV4-2; J: TRBJ1-1; D: .
DNA: TGTGCCAGCACCCCGACGGACAGGGGGCCCACAGATACGCAGTATTTT; CDR3: CASTPTDRGPTDTQYF; size: .; V: TRBV6-5; J: TRBJ2-3; D: TRBD1
DNA: TGTGCCAGTAGTATAGAGGAGCGCTATGGCTACACCTTC; CDR3: CASSIEERYGYTF; size: .; V: TRBV19; J: TRBJ1-2; D: .
DNA: TGCAGTGCTAGAGATCCGGAGGGCCTTGAGCAGTTCTTC; CDR3: CSARDPEGLEQFF; size: .; V: TRBV20-1; J: TRBJ2-1; D: .
DNA: TGCAGCGCACGCACTAGAGATTACAATGAGCAGTTCTTC; CDR3: CSARTRDYNEQFF; size: .; V: TRBV29-1; J: TRBJ2-1; D: .
DNA: TGTGCCAGCTTGTCTCAAGGGACAGGGAAGCCAGATACGCAGTATTTT; CDR3: CASLSQGTGKPDTQYF; size: .; V: TRBV28; J: TRBJ2-3; D: TRBD1
DNA: TGCGCCAGCAGCTCACTAGCGGGGTCCACCGGGGAGCTGTTTTTT; CDR3: CASSSLAGSTGELFF; size: .; V: TRBV5-1; J: TRBJ2-2; D: TRBD2
DNA: TGCGCCAGCAGCCAAGATTCCGGCCGGCTTACTGAAGCTTTCTTT; CDR3: CASSQDSGRLTEAFF; size: .; V: TRBV4-1; J: TRBJ1-1; D: .
DNA: TGTGCCAGCAGCTTAGGGCGGGATTTAGGAGGGCAAGAGACCCAGTACTTC; CDR3: CASSLGRDLGGQETQYF; size: few; V: TRBV7-8; J: TRBJ2-5; D: .
DNA: TGTGCCAGCAGTTACCCCAGGGCGGCTGAAGCTTTCTTT; CDR3: CASSYPRAAEAFF; size: many; V: TRBV6-5; J: TRBJ1-1; D: .
DNA: TGTGCCAGCAGCCTACCGACTAGCGGGGGGGCCGGTGAGCAGTTCTTC; CDR3: CASSLPTSGGAGEQFF; size: .; V: TRBV5-4; J: TRBJ2-1; D: TRBD2
DNA: TGTGCCAGCAGCTTAGAGTTTGGGACAGGGAGACACACCATATATTTT; CDR3: CASSLEFGTGRHTIYF; size: .; V: TRBV7-2; J: TRBJ1-3; D: TRBD1
DNA: TGTGCCAGCAGGACTGTGGGGCAGGGAAATTCACCCCTCCACTTT; CDR3: CASRTVGQGNSPLHF; size: .; V: TRBV6-5; J: TRBJ1-6; D: .
DNA: TGCAGTGCTCTATCTCCCCGGGACAGGGTTGGGACTGAAGCTTTCTTT; CDR3: CSALSPRDRVGTEAFF; size: .; V: TRBV20-1; J: TRBJ1-1; D: TRBD1
DNA: TGCGCCAGCAGCTTGGGGCCTGGGGCCAACGTCCTGACTTTC; CDR3: CASSLGPGANVLTF; size: few; V: TRBV5-1; J: TRBJ2-6; D: .
DNA: TGTGCCAGCAGTACTCAGGGGCAGGTCGTGGCTTTCTTT; CDR3: CASSTQGQVVAFF; size: .; V: TRBV6-2/TRBV6-3; J: TRBJ1-1; D: .
DNA: TGTGCCAGCAGCGTAGATCCATCTGCGGCCAACGTCCTGACTTTC; CDR3: CASSVDPSAANVLTF; size: .; V: TRBV9; J: TRBJ2-6; D: .
DNA: TGTGCCAGCAGCTTGGTGCCCGGGGGGCGGTACGGGGAGCTGTTTTTT; CDR3: CASSLVPGGRYGELFF; size: .; V: TRBV11-2; J: TRBJ2-2; D: .
DNA: TGTGCCAGCAGCTTACAGGCCGGAGACACTGAAGCTTTCTTT; CDR3: CASSLQAGDTEAFF; size: many; V: TRBV7-9; J: TRBJ1-1; D: .
DNA: TGTGCCAGCACCCAAGCGGCCTTCTCCTACAATGAGCAGTTCTTC; CDR3: CASTQAAFSYNEQFF; size: .; V: TRBV5-4; J: TRBJ2-1; D: .
DNA: TGTGCCAGCAGCTCGACAGGAGCGTATGGCTACACCTTC; CDR3: CASSSTGAYGYTF; size: many; V: TRBV7-8; J: TRBJ1-2; D: .
DNA: TGTGCCAGCAGTCGTCTAGCGGGTTTATCTTCACGAGAGTACTTC; CDR3: CASSRLAGLSSREYF; size: few; V: TRBV6-2/TRBV6-3; J: TRBJ2-7; D: TRBD2
DNA: TGCGCCAGCAGTACCTACTGGGGAAGAAATTCACCCCTCCACTTT; CDR3: CASSTYWGRNSPLHF; size: .; V: TRBV4-1; J: TRBJ1-6; D: .
DNA: TGTGCCAGCGGAGGGCAGACCCAGTACTTC; CDR3: CASGGQTQYF; size: .; V: TRBV5-8; J: TRBJ2-5; D: .
DNA: TGTGCCAGCAGTAAAGAGAATAGCAATCAGCCCCAGCATTTT; CDR3: CASSKENSNQPQHF; size: few; V: TRBV2; J: TRBJ1-5; D: .
DNA: TGCAGTGCCCCCTTAGGAGCGGGGGCTACTCCAGATACGCAGTATTTT; CDR3: CSAPLGAGATPDTQYF; size: .; V: TRBV20-1; J: TRBJ2-3; D: TRBD2
DNA: TGTGCCAGCGGGAACAATGAGCAGTTCTTC; CDR3: CASGNNEQFF; size: few; V: TRBV14; J: TRBJ2-1; D: .
DNA: TGTGCCAGCAGCATTGGGGGCAGGGGGCATGGCTACACCTTC; CDR3: CASSIGGRGHGYTF; size: .; V: TRBV12-3/TRBV12-4; J: TRBJ1-2; D: TRBD1
DNA: TGTGCCAGCAGCCCGAATGGAGGAGACACTGAAGCTTTCTTT; CDR3: CASSPNGGDTEAFF; size: .; V: TRBV2; J: TRBJ1-1; D: .
DNA: TGTGCCAGCTCACCACAGGAAATTACTTCACCCCTCCACTTT; CDR3: CASSPQEITSPLHF; size: .; V: TRBV18; J: TRBJ1-6; D: .
DNA: TGTGCCAGCAGCCGGGCGGGCGGCGATACGCAGTATTTT; CDR3: CASSRAGGDTQYF; size: few; V: TRBV9; J: TRBJ2-3; D: .
DNA: TGCAGCGTTGAAGGCCGCGTAGGGGGCTCTGGAAACACCATATATTTT; CDR3: CSVEGRVGGSGNTIYF; size: once; V: TRBV29-1; J: TRBJ1-3; D: .
DNA: TGTGCCAGCAGAGGGCTGGAGGAGACCCAGTACTTC; CDR3: CASRGLEETQYF; size: few; V: TRBV27; J: TRBJ2-5; D: .
DNA: TGTGCCAGTAGTATAGGGTTCGGCAGGGCGAACACTGAAGCTTTCTTT; CDR3: CASSIGFGRANTEAFF; size: .; V: TRBV19; J: TRBJ1-1; D: .
DNA: TGTGCCAGCAGCTTTTCCGACCGGACTGAAGCTTTCTTT; CDR3: CASSFSDRTEAFF; size: few; V: TRBV5-6; J: TRBJ1-1; D: .
DNA: TGTGCCAGCAGCTTTGAGCGGACGACGAAGACCCAGTACTTC; CDR3: CASSFERTTKTQYF; size: .; V: TRBV5-5; J: TRBJ2-5; D: .
DNA: TGTGCCAGCAGCACTACTGGAGTCAGGGTATCAGTAGATACGCAGTATTTT; CDR3: CASSTTGVRVSVDTQYF; size: few; V: TRBV7-2; J: TRBJ2-3; D: .
DNA: TGCGCCAGCAGCTCCTGGCGGGGGGCCAACGTCCTGACTTTC; CDR3: CASSSWRGANVLTF; size: .; V: TRBV5-1; J: TRBJ2-6; D: .
DNA: TGCAGTGCTTTCCTCCCAGGTGGCACTGAAGCTTTCTTT; CDR3: CSAFLPGGTEAFF; size: few; V: TRBV20-1; J: TRBJ1-1; D: .
DNA: TGTGCCAGCAGCCCAGCCGCGGGGGGGAGCACAGATACGCAGTATTTT; CDR3: CASSPAAGGSTDTQYF; size: .; V: TRBV7-3; J: TRBJ2-3; D: TRBD2
DNA: TGCGCCAGCCTTACCGAAGGGGTAAATCAGCCCCAGCATTTT; CDR3: CASLTEGVNQPQHF; size: few; V: TRBV23-1; J: TRBJ1-5; D: .
DNA: TGTGCCTGGAGTGTATACACTTACAATGAGCAGTTCTTC; CDR3: CAWSVYTYNEQFF; size: .; V: TRBV30; J: TRBJ2-1; D: .
DNA: TGTGCCAGCAGCTTTCCCAGACCCACAGATACGCAGTATTTT; CDR3: CASSFPRPTDTQYF; size: .; V: TRBV7-6; J: TRBJ2-3; D: .
DNA: TGCGCCAGCAGCCAAGATCTAGCGGGCAGAAATGAGCAGTTCTTC; CDR3: CASSQDLAGRNEQFF; size: .; V: TRBV4-3; J: TRBJ2-1; D: TRBD2
DNA: TGTGCCAGCAGCCAGACCGGGCTGAGCACAGATACGCAGTATTTT; CDR3: CASSQTGLSTDTQYF; size: many; V: TRBV11-2; J: TRBJ2-3; D: .
DNA: TGTGCCAGCAGTCGACGCGGGACAGGAGGGCTCGGGGGCTACACCTTC; CDR3: CASSRRGTGGLGGYTF; size: .; V: TRBV12-3/TRBV12-4; J: TRBJ1-2; D: TRBD1
DNA: TGCAGTGCGCAAACAGGGCGCACAGATACGCAGTATTTT; CDR3: CSAQTGRTDTQYF; size: .; V: TRBV20-1; J: TRBJ2-3; D: .
DNA: TGCAGTGCTAGAGATAGTCTACGCGGAGTGGAGCAGTTCTTC; CDR3: CSARDSLRGVEQFF; size: few; V: TRBV20-1; J: TRBJ2-1; D: .
DNA: TGTGCCAGCAGACCCCCCGGGACCAACCAAGAGACCCAGTACTTC; CDR3: CASRPPGTNQETQYF; size: .; V: TRBV7-8; J: TRBJ2-5; D: .